This T cell receptor beta chain was sequenced for a study of cytomegalovirus exposure and HLA in healthy donors. The sample holds a few counts of this clone. The CDR3 spans 17 residues. The ends lost 5 bases at V and 2 bases at J; junction bases unmatched: 12. Germline CDR1 SGHVS, CDR2 FNYEAQ. The PCR ran on 60 Vbeta and 13 Jbeta primers. Using immunoSEQ multiplex PCR, the repertoire was profiled, and TCRdb retains in-frame clones only, with some absent. The sample records roughly 100,000 clones, about 75% being singletons. Specimen: PBMCs. The clonotype originates from a male donor in good health and CMV-seropositive. V and J are TRBV7-6 and TRBJ2-3; TRBD1 aligns across 8 bases. Here the CDR3 DNA reads TGTGCCAGCAGCCCCGGCCCCGGACAGGGAACCACAGATACGCAGTATTTT. This translates into CASSPGPGQGTTDTQYF.